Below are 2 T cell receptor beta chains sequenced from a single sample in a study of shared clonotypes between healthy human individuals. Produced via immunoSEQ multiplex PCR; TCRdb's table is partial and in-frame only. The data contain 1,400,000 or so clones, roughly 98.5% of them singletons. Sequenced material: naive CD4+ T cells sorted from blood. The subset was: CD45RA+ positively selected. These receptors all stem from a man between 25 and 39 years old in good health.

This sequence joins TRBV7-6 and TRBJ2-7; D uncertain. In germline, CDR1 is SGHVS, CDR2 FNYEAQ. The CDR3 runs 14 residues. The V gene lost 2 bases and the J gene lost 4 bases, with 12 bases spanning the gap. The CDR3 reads CASSLQFLGYEQYF. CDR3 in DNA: TGTGCCAGCAGCTTACAGTTTCTGGGTTACGAGCAGTACTTC.

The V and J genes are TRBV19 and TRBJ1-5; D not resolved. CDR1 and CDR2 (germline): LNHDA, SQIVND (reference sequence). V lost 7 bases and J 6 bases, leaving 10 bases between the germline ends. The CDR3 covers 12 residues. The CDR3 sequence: CASTLLGQPQHF. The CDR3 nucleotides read TGTGCCAGTACCCTTCTCGGTCAGCCCCAGCATTTT.